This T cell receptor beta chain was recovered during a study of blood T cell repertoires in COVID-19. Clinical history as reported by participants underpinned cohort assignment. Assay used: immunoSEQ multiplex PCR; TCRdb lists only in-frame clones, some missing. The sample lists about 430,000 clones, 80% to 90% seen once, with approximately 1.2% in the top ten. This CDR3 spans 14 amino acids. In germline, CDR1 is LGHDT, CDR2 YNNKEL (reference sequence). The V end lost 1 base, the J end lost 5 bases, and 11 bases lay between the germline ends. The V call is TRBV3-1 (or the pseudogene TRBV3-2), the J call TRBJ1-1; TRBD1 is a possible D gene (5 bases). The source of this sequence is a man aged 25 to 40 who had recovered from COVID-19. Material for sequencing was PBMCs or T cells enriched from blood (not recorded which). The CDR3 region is CASSQVGGVTEAFF. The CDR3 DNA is TGTGCCAGCAGCCAAGTTGGGGGGGTGACTGAAGCTTTCTTT.